Listed here is a single TCR beta chain. The antigen is not known. PCR primers comprised 60 Vbeta and 13 Jbeta primers. Profiling relied on immunoSEQ multiplex PCR, and the TCRdb table lists in-frame clones only, not all of them. Across 100,000 to 150,000 clones, the top ten clones capture roughly 1% of the sample. The data were taken from a study of cytomegalovirus exposure and HLA in healthy donors. General study points: Fewer N-insertions than the roughly 630-donor mean were reportedly shown by an Asian-associated ancestry cluster in a later analysis. An observed cluster of highly shared sequence variants was recorded as a likely sequencing artifact.

V was clipped by 4 bases and J by 1 base, with 14 bases between them. The CDR3 has 16 residues. Germline-derived CDR1 and CDR2 are SGHRS and YFSETQ. The receptor was derived from a young man in good health and CMV-seronegative. The chain links TRBV5-1 to TRBJ2-2; tentative D call: TRBD1 (6 bases). Sample: PBMCs. The DNA for the CDR3 is TGCGCCAGCAGCATAGCCGGGACACAGAACACCGGGGAGCTGTTTTTT. This encodes CASSIAGTQNTGELFF.